This TCR beta chain appears in the sequencing data of a study of cytomegalovirus exposure and HLA in healthy donors (dated 2017 in TCRdb). Some background on the complete study: According to an earlier analysis of a few hundred of the donors, about 179 million T cells yielded 100 million or so unique TCR beta sequences and about 300 Gb of sequence data. About 300 gigabases of sequencing data and approximately 84 million unique TCR sequences were included in an early release covering about 620 HLA-typed donors. Of the 300 to 400 genotyped donors, approximately 83% fell in the genetic ancestry cluster associated with self-reported Caucasian donors. The study aimed to test whether signatures of past pathogen exposure could be identified by cataloging public T cell receptors. The study used immunosequencing to profile the T cell repertoires of approximately 650 subjects and linked those repertoires to cytomegalovirus serostatus. Along with the approximately 700-subject first cohort, a separate validation cohort of over a hundred different subjects was used. The study combined high-throughput TCR immunosequencing, statistical association of individual TCRs with disease status, and machine learning to predict cytomegalovirus infection status. To study patterns of TCR occurrence, a later analysis re-analyzed previously published TCR beta repertoires from more than 550 donors and added high-resolution HLA genotyping. In the later analysis, no new phenotypic data were used to find candidate immune exposures; instead, reliance was placed on TCR beta sequences and their occurrence across donors. To decide whether each TCR beta V gene segment behaved as functional or pseudogenic, an earlier analysis of 587 of the donors relied on high-throughput TCR beta sequencing. Alongside the repertoire data, information on donor age, sex, ethnicity and CMV serostatus was compiled. A later genetic analysis took genome-wide SNP genotypes for about three fifths of the 666 donors and used that subset as a discovery cohort. Every repertoire in the discovery cohort had been generated on one and the same sequencing platform. HLA typing covered class I and class II loci at four-digit resolution. Typing coverage varied by locus: roughly 629-640 donors for A, B, C, DRB1 and DQB1; more than 500 for DQA1; around 570 for DPA1; under 490 for DPB1. Roughly 5 DR-DQ haplotypes were handled as single units for association and clustering, since linkage in the cohort was strong. On average, 235,054 unique TCR beta nucleotide sequences were sequenced per donor among more than 350 genotyped donors of the cohort, with about 17% of those sequences being non-productive. Findings and caveats that apply to the study as a whole: A group of highly shared sequence variants was considered likely to be a technical artifact of the sequencing pipeline. The cohort was sequenced for TCR beta chains only, and without alpha or paired-chain data the features that could be detected were limited. Broadly in line with IMGT annotations, most TCR beta V segments showed up in productive rearrangements about 87% or about 30% of the time in an earlier analysis of approximately 640 of the donors. The classifier was reported to diagnose cytomegalovirus status with high specificity and sensitivity in both the original and validation cohorts. For the cohort, immune exposure information was limited to CMV serostatus. Because the 87-base-pair reads could not distinguish some IMGT-functional V segments, including TRBV6-2 and TRBV6-3, those segments were excluded. When HLA alleles, especially DR and DQ, strongly co-occurred, attributing TCR associations to individual alleles was difficult. In a later analysis, 16,951 TCR beta sequences were associated with specific HLA alleles at a false discovery rate of 0.05. A total of 164 TCR beta chains were listed by the study as associated with cytomegalovirus. A further reported finding was that TCR beta sequences accurately predicted the HLA-A and HLA-B alleles for most subjects in the first cohort. Sequencing depth was assumed to be roughly uniform across donors in the presence/absence analyses, though that assumption may not hold. In a later analysis, HLA-associated TCR beta chains were found to be more clonally expanded and to have lower generation probabilities than equally common non-associated chains. Linkage disequilibrium might explain the correlated functional status among segregating V segments, but an unknown experimental factor could not be excluded. Most CMV-associated TCR beta chains appeared to be HLA-restricted in a later analysis, and the HLA associations seemed to be driven largely by CMV exposure. The earlier analysis of 587 of the donors excluded about 16 rarely observed V segments, including chromosome 9 orphons, because counts were too low. A later genetic analysis associated a missense DCLRE1C variant with V-gene and J-gene trimming of TCR beta chains, and an independent cohort replicated the association. HLA typing was unavailable for some donors at each locus, so association tests used only the typed subset. While some public TCRs were present in many individuals, most TCR sequences turned up only very rarely across donors. According to a later genetic analysis, donors in an Asian-associated ancestry cluster had fewer N-insertions in productive TCRs than the roughly 700-donor mean. A few of the identified cytomegalovirus-associated TCR beta chains were confirmed in vitro to be specific for cytomegalovirus antigens. The authors suggested that the approach could potentially be extended to other disease states and immunological phenotypes. According to a later analysis, TCR association rates differed among HLA loci, with DRB1 alleles showing the most associated TCRs and HLA-C alleles showing the fewest. According to a later analysis, parvovirus B19, influenza, CMV and Epstein-Barr virus appeared linked to several top co-occurrence clusters.

The cohort consisted of more than 650 healthy bone marrow donors. At the time of sampling, every cohort member was nominally healthy, though immune exposures that went unrecorded were likely present. The donor was CMV seronegative and was included in the group of several hundred seronegative cohort members. A peripheral blood sample was provided by each donor, and peripheral blood mononuclear cells were used for TCR beta sequencing. The Qiagen DNeasy Blood Extraction Kit was used to extract genomic DNA from the blood cell samples. Concerning this clone itself: Its antigen is still unknown. Nothing much larger sits one base from this clone, and base qualities are not available.

The CDR3, from cysteine to phenylalanine, totals 13 residues. Only the CDR3 DNA is retained, 39 bases long and in frame from the first base. CDR1 and CDR2 are read off the germline V gene as MDHEN and SYDVKM. V sheds 7 bases and J sheds 3 bases, leaving 12 bases between their ends. Library preparation was by the immunoSEQ multiplex PCR assay. A mixture of 60 forward primers for TCR Vbeta segments and 13 reverse primers for TCR Jbeta segments was used in the multiplex PCR. Amplification of the CDR3 region of rearranged TCR beta genes was performed with a multiplex PCR assay on genomic DNA. On the Illumina HiSeq System, the amplified TCR beta libraries were sequenced as 87-base-pair reads. On the authors' methods: A later analysis tallied around 80 million unique TCR beta chains across the 640 or so repertoires, and roughly 11 million of those chains were shared by two or more donors. A nearest-neighbor algorithm error-corrected the raw reads and collapsed the reads into unique sequences, merging closely related sequences to remove PCR and sequencing errors. Alignment of CDR3 sequences to IMGT reference sequences was used to assign V, D and J gene segments. For a sequence to be retained, a match of at least six nucleotides to both a V gene segment and a J gene segment was required. Rearrangements were classified as productive when the CDR3 lacked stop codons and remained in frame with V and J, and all other rearrangements were classified as non-productive. CDR3 was defined by IMGT convention, running from the second conserved V-encoded cysteine to the conserved J-encoded phenylalanine. In an earlier analysis of just under 600 of the donors, sequences lacking an unambiguous match to a single V gene segment were excluded. In an earlier analysis of 587 of the donors, a V segment was called functional when productive rearrangements were above 56.7%, and segregating when the standard deviation between donors exceeded 5%. A statistical classification framework was built to diagnose cytomegalovirus status from the catalog of TCR beta chain sequences. V and J gene assignment, in a later analysis, came from comparing TCR nucleotide sequences with IMGT/GENE-DB human TR gene sequences. In a later analysis, CDR3 sequences and most-parsimonious VDJ recombination scenarios were assigned using the TCRdist pipeline. In a later analysis, each TCR beta chain was defined by its CDR3 amino acid sequence together with its V-gene family, and reads without a unique V-gene family were excluded. To address suspected cross-contamination and a sequencing artifact, a later analysis removed 450 to 700 highly shared, low-generation-probability nucleotide sequences. For each public chain, a later analysis derived a clonal expansion index from normalized ranks of inferred template counts within each repertoire. In a later analysis, generation probabilities were computed with a VDJ recombination model fitted to out-of-frame rearrangements, and the resulting probabilities were checked against IGoR. Hypergeometric tests were used in a later analysis to score TCR-TCR, TCR-HLA and TCR-CMV co-occurrence, with a repertoire-size bias correction applied to the TCR pairs. To estimate false discovery rates, a later analysis permuted the HLA or CMV assignments 20 times. In a later analysis, co-occurring TCRs were grouped with DBSCAN, and TCRdist sequence similarity was added when clustering was performed within HLA-allele-positive subsets. Repertoires with fewer than 30,000 or more than 120,000 public chains were left out of co-occurrence clustering, as were several repertoires with anomalous nucleotide sharing. TCRdb mirrors the immuneACCESS table, restricted to in-frame sequences. Some clones are absent from its copies; in checked studies, under half trace to an unresolved V gene, and the reason for the others is unknown. V and J calls and clone size are as listed in that table; D and trimming were resolved from the DNA. For this sample the table gives about 150,000 clones, of which 85% were detected only once. The ten most abundant clones make up less than 2.5% of the sample.

The chain links TRBV28 with TRBJ1-2, with the identity of the D gene unclear. Material: PBMCs. The receptor was derived from a woman in her late teens or twenties in good health and CMV-seronegative. The sequenced DNA is TGTGCCAGCACCAGGACTGCCGACTATGGCTACACCTTC. It is translated as CASTRTADYGYTF.